This T cell receptor (beta chain) was recorded in a study of blood T cell repertoires in COVID-19 (dated by TCRdb to the early 2020s). In the study overall: Samples from collaborators originated in the United States, Italy and Spain and spanned both the acute and convalescent phases of COVID-19. The material from the prospective study consisted of cDNA or gDNA derived from T cells, B-cell-depleted T cells, or PBMCs. The dataset comprised deeply sampled blood TCRbeta repertoires from subjects exposed to, actively infected with, or recovered from COVID-19. The repertoires were released in a freely available public database meant as a resource for research on the immune response to SARS-CoV-2. The samples were drawn from the first 160 participants of the ongoing ImmuneRACE study and from 1,254 subjects provided by 6 global collaborators. A de-identified subject ID, COVID-19 status, age in years and sex were almost always included in the sample metadata. HLA class I and class II types, where available, came from metadata supplied by the sample provider rather than from assay-based typing. Results the study describes overall, beyond this receptor: The amount of clinical and demographic metadata varied by source and participant and was provided uncurated.

Worth noting for this clone: The target of this receptor is not known. The input lacks base qualities; no much larger clone sits a single base away.

Each collaborating institution followed its own protocols to collect whole blood in K2EDTA tubes. For TCRbeta analysis, collaborators shipped samples in one of three forms: frozen whole blood, isolated PBMCs, or DNA extracted from either of those sample types. TCRbeta CDR3 regions were amplified from genomic DNA by means of the immunoSEQ Assay, a bias-controlled multiplex PCR. Under the source paper's analysis protocol: The number of nucleated cells in each sample was estimated from the amplification of reference gene primers within the assay. To quantify the absolute abundance of each unique TCRbeta CDR3 rearrangement, sequence reads were collapsed and filtered. For each sample, productive Simpson clonality was calculated as the square root of Simpson's diversity index over productive rearrangements. The table was pulled from immuneACCESS by TCRdb, which kept in-frame rearrangements only. Such tables lose some clones; where checked, under half of the loss comes from unresolved V genes, and the rest has no known cause. V and J calls and clone size follow that table, whereas D and trimming were derived from the DNA. This sample has more than 65,000 clones in its table, and around 83% of those were observed once. The leading ten clones occupy roughly 5% of the sample.

This clonotype originated in a man older than 75 with acute or convalescent COVID-19. Sequencing used peripheral blood.

The DNA reads TGTGCCAGCGGGTCAACAGAAGCGGGGCCCGGGGAGCTGTTTTTT. Its translation reads: CASGSTEAGPGELFF. In this chain, TRBV11-2 is recombined with TRBJ2-2, and 7 junctional nucleotides match TRBD2. CDR3 length: 15 amino acids, cysteine to phenylalanine. Only the CDR3 portion is preserved as DNA: 45 bases, with reading frame beginning at the first base. In the germline V gene, CDR1 corresponds to SGHAT and CDR2 to FQNNGV. Compared with germline, V lacks 8 bases and J lacks 6 bases; bases without a gene match: 12.